Presented here are 29 T cell receptor beta chains from one specimen sequenced in a study of blood T cell repertoires in COVID-19. Using immunoSEQ multiplex PCR, the repertoire was profiled, and TCRdb retains in-frame clones only, with some absent. The sample has around 360,000 clones; about 87% are singletons. The sequenced sample consisted of peripheral blood. These receptors came from a woman under 40 with COVID-19, enrolled during active disease.

This rearrangement joins TRBV5-1 to TRBJ1-1; D uncertain. With 0 bases removed from V and 8 bases from J, the gap between germline ends came to 14 bases. Germline V lookup: CDR1 SGHRS, CDR2 YFSETQ. The CDR3 loop spans 14 amino acids. CDR3 sequence reads: CASSLVDPRKEAFF. The CDR3 bases are TGCGCCAGCAGCTTGGTCGATCCGCGGAAGGAAGCTTTCTTT.

V and J are TRBV19 and TRBJ2-2; D is uncertain. CDR1 LNHDA and CDR2 SQIVND come from the germline V gene (reference sequence). The V end was cut by 5 bases, the J end by 4 bases, with 5 bases between. This CDR3 has 12 amino acids. The CDR3 DNA is TGTGCCAGTAGTTATGTCACCGGGGAGCTGTTTTTT. This gives the protein CASSYVTGELFF. The complete variable domain, with remaining parts taken from reference TRBV19 and TRBJ2-2, reads DGGITQSPKYLFRKEGQNVTLSCEQNLNHDAMYWYRQDPGQGLRLIYYSQIVNDFQKGDIAEGYSVSREKKESFPLTVTSAQKNPTAFYLCASSYVTGELFFGEGSRLTVL.

V usage is TRBV18 and J usage is TRBJ2-3, with TRBD2 matching 11 bases. CDR1 KGHSH and CDR2 LQKENI come from the germline V gene. Losses at the gene ends were 6 bases for V and 5 bases for J; bases not matched to a gene: 7. This CDR3 region has 15 residues. The CDR3 reads CASSPATSGIDTQYF. The CDR3 DNA follows: TGTGCCAGCTCCCCCGCGACTAGCGGGATAGATACGCAGTATTTT. Looking up the rest from reference TRBV18 and TRBJ2-3 gives the full variable domain: NAGVMQNPRHLVRRRGQEARLRCSPMKGHSHVYWYRQLPEEGLKFMVYLQKENIIDESGMPKERFSAEFPKEGPSILRIQQVVRGDSAAYFCASSPATSGIDTQYFGPGTRLTVL.

This sequence joins TRBV2 and TRBJ2-2; TRBD2 aligns across 8 bases. The germline CDR1 and CDR2 sequences are SNHLY and FYNNEI. With 4 bases clipped from V and 4 bases from J, the junction kept 5 bases outside the gene matches. The CDR3 runs 15 residues. The chain's CDR3 is CASSVERESTGELFF. In DNA, the CDR3 is TGTGCCAGCAGTGTGGAGCGGGAGAGCACCGGGGAGCTGTTTTTT.

To note about this clone: Distinct nucleotide sequences in the sample also encode this CDR3. For the CDR3, the DNA is TGCGCCAGCAGCTTGACCGATAGAGGTGGCTACACCTTC. This gives the protein CASSLTDRGGYTF. The J gene is TRBJ1-2, the V gene TRBV5-1; D not resolved. The CDR3 spans 13 residues. Germline CDR1 reads SGHRS; CDR2 reads YFSETQ. V lost 1 base to trimming and J lost 7 bases, with 11 bases between them.

The rearrangement uses TRBV30 and TRBJ2-5, with D perhaps TRBD2 (5 bases). Germline V gives CDR1 GTSNPN, CDR2 SVGIG (reference sequence). Trimming pared 0 bases from V and 4 bases from J, leaving 21 bases between. The CDR3 contains 17 residues. CDR3 region: CAWSVLIGGPGVETQYF. The CDR3 DNA follows: TGTGCCTGGAGTGTACTCATAGGAGGTCCCGGGGTAGAGACCCAGTACTTC. Full variable domain (remainder filled in from reference TRBV30 and TRBJ2-5): SQTIHQWPATLVQPVGSPLSLECTVEGTSNPNLYWYRQAAGRGLQLLFYSVGIGQISSEVPQNLSASRPQDRQFILSSKKLLLSDSGFYLCAWSVLIGGPGVETQYFGPGTRLLVL.

This chain connects TRBV5-4 to TRBJ2-7, with TRBD1 as a possible D gene (6 bases). Germline CDR1 is SGHNT and CDR2 is YYREEE (reference sequence). The CDR3 length is 13 residues. The germline V and J ends were trimmed by 4 bases and 3 bases, with 11 bases remaining between them. The CDR3 sequence: CASSAQQGYEQYF. The DNA for the CDR3 is TGTGCCAGCAGCGCACAACAGGGCTACGAGCAGTACTTC.

This rearrangement joins TRBV9 to TRBJ1-4; 12 bases match TRBD1. The CDR3 extends over 14 amino acids. Germline trimming cut 4 bases from V and 8 bases from J; bases unmatched to any gene: 3. The germline V gene has CDR1 SGDLS and CDR2 YYNGEE. The CDR3 DNA reads TGTGCCAGCAGCCCGGGACAGGGGGCCGAAAAACTGTTTTTT. Translated: CASSPGQGAEKLFF.

The genes are TRBV13 and TRBJ2-7; 7 nucleotides align to TRBD2. CDR1 PRHDT and CDR2 FYEKMQ come from the germline V gene (reference sequence). The J segment lost 1 base and the V segment lost 4 bases, leaving 7 bases of the junction unmatched. This CDR3 comprises 15 residues. For the CDR3, the DNA is TGTGCCAGCAGCTCGAGGCGGGAGCCATCCTACGAGCAGTACTTC. Translated, it gives CASSSRREPSYEQYF.

J is TRBJ2-1 and V is TRBV28; 11 bases align to TRBD2. V lost 3 bases to trimming and J lost 2 bases; unmatched junction nucleotides: 6. The CDR3 totals 17 residues. Germline CDR1 and CDR2: MDHEN and SYDVKM. The DNA of the CDR3 is TGTGCCAGCAGTTTGCCGTCTAGCGGGAGGACCTACAATGAGCAGTTCTTC. It specifies CASSLPSSGRTYNEQFF.

The rearrangement joins TRBV5-1 to TRBJ2-6; D gene uncertain. The V gene's germline CDR1 is SGHRS and CDR2 YFSETQ. The CDR3 loop spans 14 amino acids. V gave up 1 base and J gave up 1 base, with 3 bases separating them. The CDR3 nucleotides are TGCGCCAGCAGCTTGCTTTCTGGGGCCAACGTCCTGACTTTC. This translates into CASSLLSGANVLTF.

This clone was seen once. The chain employs TRBV10-2 and TRBJ2-7; 8 nucleotides match TRBD2. With V trimmed by 6 bases and J by 2 bases, 3 bases remained unmatched. CDR3 length: 13 residues. Looked up from germline, CDR1 is WSHSY and CDR2 is SAAADI. CDR3 nucleotides: TGCGCCAGCAGAGATAGCGGGACCTACGAGCAGTACTTC. Protein: CASRDSGTYEQYF.

This clone was seen a few times. The V gene is TRBV13, the J gene TRBJ2-2, with 7 nucleotides matching TRBD1. CDR3 length: 15 residues. Trimming at V came to 0 bases and at J to 5 bases, leaving 3 bases not matched to a gene. The germline CDR1 and CDR2 sequences are PRHDT and FYEKMQ (reference sequence). CDR3 sequence (DNA): TGTGCCAGCAGCTTAGGGGGACAGAGTACCGGGGAGCTGTTTTTT. It translates to CASSLGGQSTGELFF.

The chain employs TRBV5-1 and TRBJ1-4; 7 bases fit TRBD1. This CDR3 contains 14 residues. Trimming at V came to 4 bases and at J to 4 bases, leaving 4 bases not matched to a gene. Germline V gene data show CDR1 as SGHRS and CDR2 as YFSETQ. The CDR3 sequence is CASSARDSNEKLFF. In nucleotides, the CDR3 is TGCGCCAGCAGCGCACGGGACAGTAATGAAAAACTGTTTTTT.

This clone was observed a single time. The V gene is TRBV24-1, the J gene TRBJ2-5, with D perhaps matching TRBD1 (6 bases). The CDR3 totals 13 residues. Per the germline V gene, CDR1 is KGHDR and CDR2 is SFDVKD. Trimming shortened V by 3 bases and J by 5 bases, and 9 bases separated the two germline ends. The CDR3 spells CATSDRGWETQYF. The CDR3 DNA reads TGTGCCACCAGTGATAGGGGGTGGGAGACCCAGTACTTC.

This clone was recorded a few times. J is TRBJ2-3 and V is TRBV29-1, with D unresolved. This CDR3 is built from 13 residues. Looked up from germline, CDR1 is SQVTM and CDR2 is ANQGSEA. V was clipped by 2 bases and J by 2 bases, with 8 bases between them. The CDR3 DNA is TGCAGCGTTGAACACTATGACACAGATACGCAGTATTTT. Its protein product is CSVEHYDTDTQYF.

Only one count was recorded for this clone. The V call is TRBV6-6, the J call TRBJ1-1; D possibly corresponds to TRBD1 (6 bases). V lost 5 bases and J lost 4, with 17 bases in between. This CDR3 is built from 15 residues. Germline values: CDR1 MNHNY, CDR2 SVGAGI (reference sequence). The CDR3, as DNA: TGTGCCAGCAGTAATATTCCGACAGGTTTCACTGAAGCTTTCTTT. This sequence encodes CASSNIPTGFTEAFF.

The chain is built from TRBV11-2 and TRBJ2-3; 10 bases fit TRBD1. J gave up 2 bases and V 5 bases, and 10 bases lay outside the gene matches. CDR1 is SGHAT, CDR2 FQNNGV, per germline. The CDR3 is made up of 17 amino acids. CDR3 nucleotide sequence: TGTGCCAGCAGCAGGCGACAGGGGGCGGCGGCCACAGATACGCAGTATTTT. As protein: CASSRRQGAAATDTQYF.

This clone was seen only a few times. The chain joins TRBV19 to TRBJ2-1, with D tentatively TRBD2 (6 bases). Germline CDR1 LNHDA, CDR2 SQIVND (reference sequence). The CDR3 contains 13 residues. Trimming removed 6 bases from V and 0 bases from J, with 6 bases in between. The CDR3 sequence is CASSGSSYNEQFF. CDR3 nucleotides: TGTGCCAGTAGCGGGAGCTCCTACAATGAGCAGTTCTTC.

This clone was found once. The rearrangement joins TRBV3-1 (or the pseudogene TRBV3-2) to TRBJ2-7, with 7 bases aligning to TRBD1. V dropped 1 base and J dropped 4; count of bases not matched to a gene: 4. This CDR3 is 14 amino acids long. The germline V gene encodes CDR1 LGHDT and CDR2 YNNKEL (reference sequence). This CDR3 is CASSQGQGRYEQYF. CDR3 DNA sequence: TGTGCCAGCAGCCAAGGACAGGGAAGGTACGAGCAGTACTTC.

The V call is TRBV15, the J call TRBJ2-7; possible D gene TRBD1, 5 bases. The V gene's germline CDR1 is LNHNV and CDR2 YYDKDF (reference sequence). There are 14 residues in the CDR3. Trimming took off 1 base at V and 4 bases at J, with 11 bases between the two ends. The DNA for the CDR3 is TGTGCCACCAGCAGAGGGACAAGAGTTTACGAGCAGTACTTC. Its protein product is CATSRGTRVYEQYF.

The chain employs TRBV19 and TRBJ2-7, with 10 bases that match TRBD1. CDR1 is LNHDA and CDR2 is SQIVND in the germline V gene (reference sequence). This CDR3 has 16 residues. J lost 5 bases, V lost 8 bases, and 15 bases had no gene match. CDR3 sequence (DNA): TGTGCCAGTGCCTCAGGAGCCGGGACAGGGGTCCACGAGCAGTACTTC. This translates into CASASGAGTGVHEQYF.

This chain links TRBV28 with TRBJ1-5; D possibly corresponds to TRBD1 (6 bases). V lost 6 bases and J lost 4, with 10 bases in between. The CDR3 runs to 13 residues. Germline loops: CDR1 MDHEN, CDR2 SYDVKM. CDR3 coding DNA: TGTGCCAGCAGAGCAGGGGAAAATCAGCCCCAGCATTTT. Translation: CASRAGENQPQHF.

This sequence joins TRBV28 and TRBJ1-2; D is perhaps TRBD1 (5 bases). The V and J ends lost 6 bases and 5 bases respectively, with 10 bases between them. Germline V gene sequence: CDR1 MDHEN, CDR2 SYDVKM. The CDR3 is 12 residues long. The CDR3 bases are TGTGCCAGCAGGCAGGGCATATATGGCTACACCTTC. This encodes CASRQGIYGYTF.

In this sample, this clone turned up once. V is TRBV5-4 and J is TRBJ2-2; D is perhaps TRBD2 (6 bases). Germline loops: CDR1 SGHNT, CDR2 YYREEE (reference sequence). CDR3 size: 16 residues. V dropped 0 bases and J dropped 6 bases, with 15 bases sitting between them. This CDR3 reads CASSLVGGRIAGELFF. CDR3 DNA: TGTGCCAGCAGCTTGGTGGGAGGACGTATCGCCGGGGAGCTGTTTTTT.

The chain links TRBV7-8 to TRBJ1-5; D is undetermined. Trimming removed 2 bases at V and 5 bases at J, with 7 bases between. Germline V lookup: CDR1 SGHVS, CDR2 FQNEAQ. The CDR3 spans 13 residues. The CDR3 reads CASSLMRYQPQHF. The CDR3 bases are TGTGCCAGCAGCTTAATGAGGTATCAGCCCCAGCATTTT.

The J gene is TRBJ1-1, the V gene TRBV13; D is unresolved. V was trimmed by 5 bases and J by 2 bases, leaving 6 bases between them. The CDR3 contains 12 residues. CDR1 and CDR2 (germline): PRHDT, FYEKMQ (reference sequence). The CDR3 protein is CASSRGNTEAFF. Here the CDR3 DNA reads TGTGCCAGCAGCCGAGGAAACACTGAAGCTTTCTTT.

The chain joins TRBV14 to TRBJ2-7; TRBD2 aligns across 12 bases. The CDR3 totals 15 residues. Trimming cost V 1 base and J 2 bases; bases outside gene matches: 0. Per the germline V gene, CDR1 is SGHDN and CDR2 is FVKESK. CDR3 nucleotides: TGTGCCAGCAGCCAAGGACTAGCGGGAGCCTACGAGCAGTACTTC. It yields the protein CASSQGLAGAYEQYF. Variable domain in full (rest from reference TRBV14 and TRBJ2-7): EAGVTQFPSHSVIEKGQTVTLRCDPISGHDNLYWYRRVMGKEIKFLLHFVKESKQDESGMPNNRFLAERTGGTYSTLKVQPAELEDSGVYFCASSQGLAGAYEQYFGPGTRLTVT.

This clone was recorded only once. This chain links TRBV5-1 with TRBJ2-2; 9 bases line up with TRBD1. This CDR3 has 16 amino acids. V shed 4 bases and J 10 bases; nucleotides not matched to a gene: 14. Per germline, CDR1 SGHRS and CDR2 YFSETQ. The CDR3 is CASSIGTGSLKPELFF. As DNA, the CDR3 is TGCGCCAGCAGCATAGGGACAGGGTCCCTAAAGCCGGAGCTGTTTTTT.